Shown below are 25 T cell receptor beta chains from a single sample sequenced in a study of cytomegalovirus exposure and HLA in healthy donors. Use of 60 Vbeta and 13 Jbeta primers characterized the PCR. Profiling relied on immunoSEQ multiplex PCR, and the TCRdb table lists in-frame clones only, not all of them. The sample records tens of thousands of clones, about two thirds being singletons. Material: PBMCs. Every receptor here comes from a woman between 45 and 65 years old in good health and CMV-seropositive.

V and J are TRBV5-1 and TRBJ1-2; D perhaps matches TRBD1 (5 bases). The CDR3 length is 13 residues. V lost 2 bases, J lost 7 bases, and 12 bases lay in between. Germline V gives CDR1 SGHRS, CDR2 YFSETQ. CDR3 DNA sequence: TGCGCCAGCAGCTTCCAGGGTGGAAGTGGCTACACCTTC. Translating it yields CASSFQGGSGYTF.

This clone was counted a single time. The CDR3 bases are TGTGCCAGCAGCTTGGCGATGAGAGGAGAGACCCAGTACTTC. As protein: CASSLAMRGETQYF. This chain joins TRBV11-2 and TRBJ2-5; no reliable D call. The length of the CDR3 is 14 residues. Germline V gene sequence: CDR1 SGHAT, CDR2 FQNNGV. V lost 3 bases to trimming and J lost 4 bases, with 12 bases between them.

About this clone itself: A read error may account for a junction end that differs from germline. This chain uses TRBV7-9 with TRBJ1-1; D unclear. The CDR3 contains 12 residues. Germline V lookup: CDR1 SEHNR, CDR2 FQNEAQ (reference sequence). The CDR3 DNA follows: TGTTCCAGCAGCCTAACGGCGGGTGAAGCTTTCTTT. Its protein is CSSSLTAGEAFF.

The chain employs TRBV7-3 and TRBJ2-7; 12 bases agree with TRBD1. Germline lookup yields CDR1 SGHTA and CDR2 FQGTGA. Trimming removed 5 bases from V and 4 bases from J; junction bases left unmatched: 9. This CDR3 comprises 16 residues. The CDR3 DNA reads TGTGCCAGCAGCGGAAAAGGGGGACAGGGGGCTTACGAGCAGTACTTC. Translated: CASSGKGGQGAYEQYF.

The gene calls are TRBV9 and TRBJ2-7; D is possibly TRBD2 (5 bases). CDR3 length: 14 residues. V lost 3 bases, J lost 3 bases, and 13 bases lay in between. Germline values: CDR1 SGDLS, CDR2 YYNGEE. The CDR3 DNA is TGTGCCAGCAGCGGACGCGGGTCAGGCTACGAGCAGTACTTC. Its protein is CASSGRGSGYEQYF.

This sequence joins TRBV2 and TRBJ2-7; the D gene is possibly TRBD1 (5 bases). The germline V gene has CDR1 SNHLY and CDR2 FYNNEI. This CDR3 has 13 amino acids. V was pared by 8 bases and J by 0 bases, with 11 bases between. The CDR3 DNA follows: TGTGCCAGCCAGACAGTTTTCTCCTACGAGCAGTACTTC. It is translated as CASQTVFSYEQYF. Full variable domain (remainder filled in from reference TRBV2 and TRBJ2-7): EPEVTQTPSHQVTQMGQEVILRCVPISNHLYFYWYRQILGQKVEFLVSFYNNEISEKSEIFDDQFSVERPDGSNFTLKIRSTKLEDSAMYFCASQTVFSYEQYFGPGTRLTVT.

The chain has TRBV28 and TRBJ1-3; D is ambiguous. V was clipped by 3 bases and J by 4 bases, with 4 bases between them. Germline loops: CDR1 MDHEN, CDR2 SYDVKM. CDR3 length equals 12 residues. CDR3 sequence: CASSFKGNTIYF. In DNA form, the CDR3 reads TGTGCCAGCAGTTTCAAAGGAAACACCATATATTTT.

V and J are TRBV28 and TRBJ1-5; D is possibly TRBD1 (5 bases). This CDR3 has 12 amino acids. Between the trimmed V and J ends, which lost 8 bases and 1 base, there was a span of 6 bases. Germline CDR1 MDHEN, CDR2 SYDVKM. CDR3 sequence: CASQGSNQPQHF. CDR3 sequence (DNA): TGTGCCAGCCAGGGAAGCAATCAGCCCCAGCATTTT.

Details on this clone: The sample has other DNA sequences that encode this CDR3 too. The gene calls are TRBV6-5 and TRBJ1-2; maybe TRBD1 (5 bases). Germline V gene lookup returns CDR1 MNHEY and CDR2 SVGAGI. CDR3 length: 13 residues. V gave up 6 bases and J gave up 4 bases, with 12 bases separating them. CDR3 region: CASSYGTSYGYTF. The DNA for the CDR3 is TGTGCCAGCAGCTACGGGACTAGCTATGGCTACACCTTC.

The V and J genes are TRBV19 and TRBJ2-1; a possible D gene is TRBD2 (6 bases). The CDR3 runs 15 residues. Germline CDR1 and CDR2: LNHDA and SQIVND (reference sequence). V was shortened by 4 bases and J by 8 bases, with 18 bases between the two germline ends. The DNA for the CDR3 is TGTGCCAGTAGTACTAGACTAGAGGGTAACTATGAGCAGTTCTTC. It specifies CASSTRLEGNYEQFF.

The chain is built from TRBV9 and TRBJ1-1; D might be TRBD1 (6 bases). Trimming pared 3 bases from V and 5 bases from J, leaving 11 bases between. This CDR3 has 13 residues. The germline CDR1 and CDR2 sequences are SGDLS and YYNGEE. The DNA of the CDR3 is TGTGCCAGCAGCGCACAGGGCAATACTGAAGCTTTCTTT. Its protein product is CASSAQGNTEAFF.

The count of this clone is one. The chain uses TRBV5-6 and TRBJ1-6; D is possibly TRBD1 (6 bases). The V gene's germline CDR1 is SGHDT and CDR2 YYEEEE. The CDR3 is made up of 14 amino acids. With 4 bases removed from V and 7 bases from J, the gap between germline ends came to 12 bases. The CDR3 DNA is TGTGCCAGCAGCGCGAGGACAGTAAATTCACCCCTCCACTTT. Translation: CASSARTVNSPLHF.

V and J are TRBV27 and TRBJ2-1, with D maybe TRBD2 (7 bases). CDR3 length: 17 amino acids. The V end was cut by 4 bases, the J end by 7 bases, with 23 bases between. Germline V gene sequence: CDR1 MNHEY, CDR2 SMNVEV (reference sequence). The CDR3 DNA sequence: TGTGCCAGCAGTTCATATGCTAGGGGGGAGGGTAGGAATGAGCAGTTCTTC. Encoded protein: CASSSYARGEGRNEQFF.

The sample holds one count of this clone. The V call is TRBV15, the J call TRBJ1-2; the match to TRBD1 covers 7 bases. CDR3 length equals 17 residues. Germline trimming cut 0 bases from V and 2 bases from J; bases unmatched to any gene: 9. Looked up from germline, CDR1 is LNHNV and CDR2 is YYDKDF (reference sequence). The DNA of the CDR3 is TGTGCCACCAGCAGAGAAATAGACAGGGTCGAGAACTATGGCTACACCTTC. Its translation is CATSREIDRVENYGYTF.

The rearrangement joins TRBV7-9 to TRBJ2-3; D perhaps matches TRBD2 (5 bases). With 0 bases removed from V and 6 bases from J, the gap between germline ends came to 13 bases. CDR3 length equals 15 residues. Germline V lookup: CDR1 SEHNR, CDR2 FQNEAQ (reference sequence). The CDR3 bases are TGTGCCAGCAGCTTAGCATTGGCAACGGGGGATACGCAGTATTTT. It is translated as CASSLALATGDTQYF.

This rearrangement joins TRBV9 to TRBJ1-2, with 7 bases that match TRBD1. V was pared by 2 bases and J by 3 bases, with 1 base of the junction left unmatched. This CDR3 is built from 13 residues. Germline assignment: CDR1 SGDLS and CDR2 YYNGEE. The CDR3: CASSVGTDYGYTF. The CDR3 nucleotides read TGTGCCAGCAGCGTCGGGACAGACTATGGCTACACCTTC.

The rearrangement links TRBV7-2 to TRBJ2-7; perhaps TRBD2 as D (7 bases). Trimming shortened V by 5 bases and J by 4 bases, and 18 bases separated the two germline ends. Per the germline V gene, CDR1 is SGHTA and CDR2 is FQGNSA. The CDR3 runs to 15 residues. CDR3 nucleotides: TGTGCCAGCAGCCCCTCGGCGGGGGCTACTTACGAGCAGTACTTC. Its protein product is CASSPSAGATYEQYF.

This rearrangement joins TRBV29-1 to TRBJ2-7; 9 bases map to TRBD2. The V gene end was trimmed by 7 bases and the J gene end by 2 bases; junction bases not matched to a gene: 15. Germline V gene sequence: CDR1 SQVTM, CDR2 ANQGSEA. The CDR3 runs to 16 residues. The CDR3 DNA sequence: TGCAGCGCCACGTCCCTAGCGGGACGGAGTCCCTACGAGCAGTACTTC. It yields the protein CSATSLAGRSPYEQYF.

This chain joins TRBV29-1 and TRBJ1-1; D is uncertain. V gave up 3 bases and J gave up 1 base, with 9 bases separating them. This CDR3 contains 13 residues. From germline, CDR1 is SQVTM and CDR2 ANQGSEA. The CDR3 is CSVEVSENTEAFF. Here the CDR3 DNA reads TGCAGCGTTGAGGTCAGCGAGAACACTGAAGCTTTCTTT.

This chain joins TRBV5-5 and TRBJ2-1; the match to TRBD2 covers 9 bases. The length of the CDR3 is 16 residues. CDR1 and CDR2 from the germline V gene are SGHKS and YYEKEE (reference sequence). The V and J ends lost 4 bases and 1 base, in that order; junction bases with no gene match: 6. This CDR3 is CASSVSGSWSYNEQFF. DNA of the CDR3: TGTGCCAGCAGCGTTAGCGGGAGTTGGTCCTACAATGAGCAGTTCTTC.

The rearrangement uses TRBV28 and TRBJ2-7; 13 positions match TRBD2. Germline values: CDR1 MDHEN, CDR2 SYDVKM. V lost 10 bases to trimming and J lost 6 bases; unmatched junction nucleotides: 6. CDR3 length: 13 amino acids. As DNA, the CDR3 is TGTGCCACCCGGACTAGCGGGAGCCCCGAGCAGTACTTC. Translated: CATRTSGSPEQYF.

This chain connects TRBV10-3 to TRBJ1-5; 8 bases align to TRBD1. The CDR3 runs to 14 residues. Germline lookup yields CDR1 ENHRY and CDR2 SYGVKD. Losses at the gene ends were 6 bases for V and 5 bases for J; bases not matched to a gene: 6. CDR3 protein: CAISRGQGDQPQHF. The CDR3 coding sequence is TGTGCCATCAGCCGAGGACAGGGAGATCAGCCCCAGCATTTT.

V and J are TRBV27 and TRBJ2-1; D remains ambiguous. Per the germline V gene, CDR1 is MNHEY and CDR2 is SMNVEV (reference sequence). The germline V and J ends were trimmed by 5 bases and 0 bases, with 8 bases remaining between them. The CDR3 totals 14 residues. CDR3 protein: CASSPTGSYNEQFF. For the CDR3, the DNA is TGTGCCAGCAGTCCCACGGGCTCCTACAATGAGCAGTTCTTC.

The chain employs TRBV6-6 and TRBJ2-2, with D uncertain. Trimming pared 6 bases from V and 3 bases from J, leaving 2 bases between. This CDR3 contains 11 residues. Germline CDR1 and CDR2: MNHNY and SVGAGI (reference sequence). The CDR3 DNA reads TGTGCCAGCAGCGACACCGGGGAGCTGTTTTTT. Translating it yields CASSDTGELFF.

The chain's CDR3 is CASSFSPSGSSYNEQFF. The CDR3 bases are TGTGCCAGCAGTTTCTCTCCTAGCGGTAGCTCCTACAATGAGCAGTTCTTC. J is TRBJ2-1 and V is TRBV28; 7 bases line up with TRBD2. V shed 3 bases and J 0 bases; nucleotides not matched to a gene: 8. Germline CDR1 is MDHEN and CDR2 is SYDVKM. This CDR3 has 17 amino acids.